Listed here is a single TCR beta chain. Germline-derived CDR1 and CDR2 are MNHEY and SMNVEV (reference sequence). Trimming stripped 1 base from V and 5 bases from J, with 5 bases between. The length of the CDR3 is 13 residues. The table came from immunoSEQ multiplex PCR; TCRdb's copy has only in-frame clones and leaves some out. This repertoire shows tens of thousands of clones, just under 95% found once; its top ten account for under 4%. This entry is derived from a study of tissue T cells after allogeneic stem cell transplantation. The chain joins TRBV27 to TRBJ2-2; D not certain. The sequence derives from a woman aged 35 to 69 who later had graft-versus-host disease after an allogeneic stem cell transplant. Sequencing was performed on blood, taken before transplantation. The CDR3 here is CASSLYRTGELFF. The CDR3 DNA sequence: TGTGCCAGCAGTTTATACCGGACCGGGGAGCTGTTTTTT.